What follows are 16 T cell receptor beta chains derived from one specimen sequenced in a study of OX40 agonist ivuxolimab in advanced cancers. Sequencing used immunoSEQ multiplex PCR; TCRdb keeps in-frame clones, though not all of them. The sample comprises approximately 68,000 clones, roughly 86% of which are singletons, and 0.6% to 0.8% rests with the top ten. Sequences were derived from CD4+ or CD8+ T cells sorted from blood, sampled in a trial of the OX40 agonist ivuxolimab. All receptors derive from an adult with an advanced solid tumor such as melanoma, head and neck, liver or kidney cancer.

The V call is TRBV9, the J call TRBJ1-4, with TRBD1 matching 7 bases. Per germline, CDR1 SGDLS and CDR2 YYNGEE. The CDR3 covers 15 residues. The trim removed 7 bases at V and 10 bases at J, leaving 16 bases unmatched. The CDR3 DNA is TGTGCCAGCCACGTGAATCAGGGGGGCAGAGGAAAACTGTTTTTT. It translates to CASHVNQGGRGKLFF.

The V call is TRBV5-5, the J call TRBJ1-4; unclear D gene. V dropped 1 base and J dropped 0 bases, with 7 bases sitting between them. Per germline, CDR1 SGHKS and CDR2 YYEKEE (reference sequence). The CDR3 is made up of 15 amino acids. CDR3 protein: CASSLRSATNEKLFF. The CDR3 DNA reads TGTGCCAGCAGCTTGAGGTCGGCAACTAATGAAAAACTGTTTTTT.

The chain employs TRBV7-6 and TRBJ2-7, with 12 bases aligning to TRBD2. Per the germline V gene, CDR1 is SGHVS and CDR2 is FNYEAQ. The junction had 3 bases not matched to a gene; V was cut back by 4 bases and J by 5 bases. The CDR3 spans 14 residues. CDR3 in DNA: TGTGCCAGCAGCTCTCTAGCGGGAGGGAACGAGCAGTACTTC. This gives the protein CASSSLAGGNEQYF.

The genes are TRBV2 and TRBJ2-1, with 8 bases that match TRBD1. V dropped 5 bases and J dropped 8; count of bases not matched to a gene: 8. CDR3 length equals 14 residues. The V gene's germline CDR1 is SNHLY and CDR2 FYNNEI. The CDR3 reads CASSLGQVKDEQFF. The CDR3 DNA is TGTGCCAGCAGTTTGGGACAGGTTAAAGATGAGCAGTTCTTC.

The chain has TRBV7-2 and TRBJ2-1, with a weak D call TRBD1 (6 bases). With 6 bases removed from V and 0 bases from J, the gap between germline ends came to 15 bases. The germline gives CDR1 SGHTA, CDR2 FQGNSA. The CDR3 is 16 amino acids. CDR3 coding DNA: TGTGCCAGCAGATTCGGTGGGACAAACTCCTACAATGAGCAGTTCTTC. Protein product: CASRFGGTNSYNEQFF.

CDR3 protein: CASSQDPSGAVTDTQYF. In nucleotides, the CDR3 is TGCGCCAGCAGCCAAGATCCTAGCGGAGCAGTCACAGATACGCAGTATTTT. This chain links TRBV4-3 with TRBJ2-3; 7 nucleotides match TRBD2. Germline V CDR1 and CDR2: LGHNA, YSLEER. J was trimmed by 2 bases and V by 0 bases; bases with no gene match: 8. CDR3 length equals 17 residues.

This chain connects TRBV28 to TRBJ2-7; D is ambiguous. Looked up from germline, CDR1 is MDHEN and CDR2 is SYDVKM. V was cut by 6 bases and J by 7 bases, with 22 bases left in between. The CDR3 extends over 15 amino acids. The CDR3 reads CASSPSGSPRREQYF. The CDR3 DNA reads TGTGCCAGCAGCCCCTCCGGCTCCCCTCGGCGGGAGCAGTACTTC. The full variable domain, in which reference TRBV28 and TRBJ2-7 provide the parts outside the CDR3, is DVKVTQSSRYLVKRTGEKVFLECVQDMDHENMFWYRQDPGLGLRLIYFSYDVKMKEKGDIPEGYSVSREKKERFSLILESASTNQTSMYLCASSPSGSPRREQYFGPGTRLTVT.

V usage is TRBV4-2 and J usage is TRBJ1-2; D gene uncertain. Looked up from germline, CDR1 is LGHNA and CDR2 is YNFKEQ. The CDR3 extends over 16 amino acids. Trimming pared 0 bases from V and 5 bases from J, leaving 16 bases between. CDR3 sequence (DNA): TGTGCCAGCAGCCAAGATTTTACCTCCTCCCAGTATGGCTACACCTTC. It translates to CASSQDFTSSQYGYTF.

The chain couples TRBV19 to TRBJ1-5; tentatively, D is TRBD1 (5 bases). CDR1 and CDR2 from the germline V gene are LNHDA and SQIVND (reference sequence). This CDR3 is built from 15 residues. The V gene lost 6 bases and the J gene lost 1 base, with 13 bases spanning the gap. In DNA form, the CDR3 reads TGTGCCAGTAGCGGGACTGGGACGAGCAATCAGCCCCAGCATTTT. As protein: CASSGTGTSNQPQHF.

This clone was observed a handful of times. The chain links TRBV28 to TRBJ2-7; D might be TRBD2 (5 bases). This CDR3 has 13 residues. From germline, CDR1 is MDHEN and CDR2 SYDVKM. Trimming took off 6 bases at V and 7 bases at J, with 16 bases between the two ends. DNA of the CDR3: TGTGCCAGCAGGCGTACGCAAGGGAGAGAGCAGTACTTC. The encoded protein is CASRRTQGREQYF.

Details on this clone: At one boundary the junction diverges from the germline segment, which might be a read error. V gene TRBV11-2 combines with J gene TRBJ2-7; TRBD1 aligns across 8 bases. This CDR3 contains 13 residues. Germline V lookup: CDR1 SGHAT, CDR2 FQNNGV. CDR3 residues: CASTLGQGLKQYF. As DNA, the CDR3 is TGTGCCAGCACCTTAGGACAGGGTTTGAAGCAGTACTTC.

The rearrangement uses TRBV19 and TRBJ2-1, with 8 bases that match TRBD1. This CDR3 has 19 amino acids. The ends lost 3 bases at V and 1 base at J; junction bases unmatched: 14. Looked up from germline, CDR1 is LNHDA and CDR2 is SQIVND (reference sequence). In DNA form, the CDR3 reads TGTGCCAGTAGTATGGGAGGAATTTCTACAGGGGGATCCTACAATGAGCAGTTCTTC. Protein sequence: CASSMGGISTGGSYNEQFF.

This rearrangement joins TRBV4-3 to TRBJ1-4, with D tentatively TRBD1 (6 bases). V was shortened by 5 bases and J by 2 bases, with 18 bases between the two germline ends. The CDR3 consists of 17 residues. Germline V gives CDR1 LGHNA, CDR2 YSLEER. The DNA for the CDR3 is TGCGCCAGCAGCACCCGCATGGGGGGGCGGACTAATGAAAAACTGTTTTTT. Its translation: CASSTRMGGRTNEKLFF.

This clone was found once. V and J are TRBV7-8 and TRBJ1-2; D is unresolved. CDR1 is SGHVS, CDR2 FQNEAQ, per germline. V was clipped by 5 bases and J by 3 bases, with 13 bases between them. The length of the CDR3 is 14 residues. CDR3 protein: CASSPRETDYGYTF. The CDR3 bases are TGTGCCAGCAGCCCCCGGGAGACCGACTATGGCTACACCTTC.

CDR3 amino acids: CASSSQVNTEAFF. The DNA for the CDR3 is TGTGCCAGCTCGAGCCAGGTGAACACTGAAGCTTTCTTT. This chain connects TRBV18 to TRBJ1-1; D is ambiguous. V was trimmed by 6 bases and J by 0 bases, leaving 8 bases between them. Germline V gives CDR1 KGHSH, CDR2 LQKENI. The CDR3 runs 13 residues.

The CDR3 spells CASSLASSYGYTF. The DNA for the CDR3 is TGTGCCAGCAGCTTAGCTAGTAGCTATGGCTACACCTTC. The rearrangement uses TRBV7-2 and TRBJ1-2; D call uncertain. The V end was cut by 0 bases, the J end by 4 bases, with 6 bases between. CDR1 and CDR2 from the germline V gene are SGHTA and FQGNSA. CDR3 size: 13 residues.